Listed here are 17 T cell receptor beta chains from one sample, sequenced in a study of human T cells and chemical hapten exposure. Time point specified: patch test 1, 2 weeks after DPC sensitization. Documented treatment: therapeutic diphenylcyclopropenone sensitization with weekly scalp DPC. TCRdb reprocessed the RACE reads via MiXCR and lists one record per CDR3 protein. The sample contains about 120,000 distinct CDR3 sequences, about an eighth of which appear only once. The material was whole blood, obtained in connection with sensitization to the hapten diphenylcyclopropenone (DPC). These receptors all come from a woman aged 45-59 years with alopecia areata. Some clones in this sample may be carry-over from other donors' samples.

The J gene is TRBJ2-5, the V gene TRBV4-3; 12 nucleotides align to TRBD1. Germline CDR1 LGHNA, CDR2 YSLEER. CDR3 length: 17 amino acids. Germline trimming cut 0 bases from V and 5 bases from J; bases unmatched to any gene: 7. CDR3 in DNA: TGCGCCAGCAGCCAAGAGATGGGACAGGGGGCCATGGAGACCCAGTACTTC. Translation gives CASSQEMGQGAMETQYF.

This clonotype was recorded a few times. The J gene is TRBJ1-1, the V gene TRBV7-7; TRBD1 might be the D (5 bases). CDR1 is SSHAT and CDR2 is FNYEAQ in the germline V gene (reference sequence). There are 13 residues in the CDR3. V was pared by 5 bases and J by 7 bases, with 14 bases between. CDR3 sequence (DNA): TGTGCCAGCAGCCCTCAGGGTATAGGTGAAGCTTTCTTT. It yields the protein CASSPQGIGEAFF.

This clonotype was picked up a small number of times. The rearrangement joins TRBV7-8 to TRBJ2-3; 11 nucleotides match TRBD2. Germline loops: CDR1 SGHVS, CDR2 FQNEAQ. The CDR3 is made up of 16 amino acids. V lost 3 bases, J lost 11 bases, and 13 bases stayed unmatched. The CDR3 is CASSFTHGLAGIKQYF. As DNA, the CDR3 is TGTGCCAGCAGCTTCACCCATGGACTAGCGGGTATAAAGCAGTATTTT.

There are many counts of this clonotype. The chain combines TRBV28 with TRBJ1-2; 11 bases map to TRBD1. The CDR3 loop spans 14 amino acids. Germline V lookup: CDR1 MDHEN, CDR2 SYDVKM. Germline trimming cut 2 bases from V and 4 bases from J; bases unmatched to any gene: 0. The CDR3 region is CASSLGTGGYGYTF. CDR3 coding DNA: TGTGCCAGCAGTTTAGGGACAGGGGGCTATGGCTACACCTTC.

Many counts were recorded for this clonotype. The CDR3 nucleotides read TGTGCCAGCAGTGGGACAGGGGAGGTTCAGCCCCAGCATTTT. Its protein product is CASSGTGEVQPQHF. The V and J genes are TRBV2 and TRBJ1-5, with 9 bases matching TRBD1. Germline V gene lookup returns CDR1 SNHLY and CDR2 FYNNEI. V was clipped by 4 bases and J by 6 bases; unmatched bases: 4. There are 14 residues in the CDR3.

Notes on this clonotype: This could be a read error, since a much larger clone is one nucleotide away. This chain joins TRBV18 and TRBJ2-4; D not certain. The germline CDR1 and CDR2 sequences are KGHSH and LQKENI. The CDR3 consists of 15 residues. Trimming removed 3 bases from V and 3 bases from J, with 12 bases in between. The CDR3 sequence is CASSPPGLDKNIQYF. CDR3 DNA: TGTGCCAGCTCACCCCCTGGCCTAGACAAAAACATTCAGTACTTC.

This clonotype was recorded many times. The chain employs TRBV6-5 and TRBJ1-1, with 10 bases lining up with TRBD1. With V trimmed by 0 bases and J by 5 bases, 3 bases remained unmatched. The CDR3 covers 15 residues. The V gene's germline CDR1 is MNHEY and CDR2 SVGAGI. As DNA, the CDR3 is TGTGCCAGCAGTTACTCCCCGGGACAGGGGACTGAAGCTTTCTTT. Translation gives CASSYSPGQGTEAFF.

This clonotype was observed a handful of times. In DNA form, the CDR3 reads TGTGCCAGCCCAAAGGGTAGGGGGGCCTACGAGCAGTACTTC. Translating gives CASPKGRGAYEQYF. The chain combines TRBV21-1 with TRBJ2-7; TRBD1 reflects the table's D call only, with no check against the DNA. TRBV21-1 is a documented pseudogene. There are 14 residues in the CDR3.

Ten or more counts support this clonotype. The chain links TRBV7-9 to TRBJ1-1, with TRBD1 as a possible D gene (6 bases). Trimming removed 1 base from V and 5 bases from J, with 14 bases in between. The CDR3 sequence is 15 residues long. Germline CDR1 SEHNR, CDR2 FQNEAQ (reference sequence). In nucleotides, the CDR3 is TGTGCCAGCAGCTTAGAACAGGGTATGAGGACTGAAGCTTTCTTT. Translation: CASSLEQGMRTEAFF.

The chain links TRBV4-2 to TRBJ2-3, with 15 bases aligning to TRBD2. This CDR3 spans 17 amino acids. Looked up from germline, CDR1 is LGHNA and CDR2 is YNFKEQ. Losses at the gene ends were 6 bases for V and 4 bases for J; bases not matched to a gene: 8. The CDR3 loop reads CASSGLAGGRVADTQYF. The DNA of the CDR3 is TGTGCCAGCAGTGGACTAGCGGGAGGGCGTGTTGCAGATACGCAGTATTTT.

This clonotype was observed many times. The CDR3: CASSLVSGEAPGTQYF. The CDR3 coding sequence is TGTGCCAGCAGCTTAGTTAGCGGTGAGGCACCAGGGACCCAGTACTTC. The J gene is TRBJ2-5, the V gene TRBV7-8, with a tentative D call TRBD2 (6 bases). CDR1 and CDR2 (germline): SGHVS, FQNEAQ. This CDR3 is 16 amino acids long. Trimming took off 1 base at V and 7 bases at J, with 19 bases between the two ends.

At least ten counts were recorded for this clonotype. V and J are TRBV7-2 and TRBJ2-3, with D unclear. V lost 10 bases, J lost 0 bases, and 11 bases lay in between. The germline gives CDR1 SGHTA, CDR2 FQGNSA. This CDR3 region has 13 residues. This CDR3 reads CATSASSTDTQYF. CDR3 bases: TGTGCCACGTCTGCTTCTAGCACAGATACGCAGTATTTT.

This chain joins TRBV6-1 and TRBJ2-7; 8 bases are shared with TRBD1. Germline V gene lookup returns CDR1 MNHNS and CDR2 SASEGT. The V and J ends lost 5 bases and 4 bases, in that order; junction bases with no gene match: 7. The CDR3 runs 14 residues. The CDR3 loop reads CASSFPGQVYEQYF. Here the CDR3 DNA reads TGTGCCAGCAGTTTCCCGGGACAGGTTTACGAGCAGTACTTC.

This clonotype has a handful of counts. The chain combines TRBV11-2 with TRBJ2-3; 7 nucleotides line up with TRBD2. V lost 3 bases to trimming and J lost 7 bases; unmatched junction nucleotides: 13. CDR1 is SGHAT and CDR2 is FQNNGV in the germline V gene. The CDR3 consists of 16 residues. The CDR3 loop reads CASSLGGSGGRNTQYF. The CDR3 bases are TGTGCCAGCAGCTTGGGCGGCTCCGGGGGGAGGAATACGCAGTATTTT.

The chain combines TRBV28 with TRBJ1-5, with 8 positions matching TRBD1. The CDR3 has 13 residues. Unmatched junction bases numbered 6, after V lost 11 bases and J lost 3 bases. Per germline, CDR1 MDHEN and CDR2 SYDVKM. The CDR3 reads CAGGTGANQPQHF. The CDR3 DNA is TGTGCCGGCGGGACAGGAGCCAATCAGCCCCAGCATTTT.

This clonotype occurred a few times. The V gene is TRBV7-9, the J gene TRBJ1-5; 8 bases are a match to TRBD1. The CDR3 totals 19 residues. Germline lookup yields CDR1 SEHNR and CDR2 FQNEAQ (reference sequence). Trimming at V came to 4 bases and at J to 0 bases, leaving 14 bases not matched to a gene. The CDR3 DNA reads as TGTGCCAGCAGCTCGGACAGGGAGGGTGACTCTTATAGCAATCAGCCCCAGCATTTT. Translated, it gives CASSSDREGDSYSNQPQHF.

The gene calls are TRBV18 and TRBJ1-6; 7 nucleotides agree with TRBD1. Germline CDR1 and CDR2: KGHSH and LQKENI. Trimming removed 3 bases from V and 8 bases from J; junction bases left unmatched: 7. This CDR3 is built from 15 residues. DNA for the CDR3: TGTGCCAGCTCACCTGGGGAGGGGGCATATTCACCCCTCCACTTT. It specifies CASSPGEGAYSPLHF.